The 18 T cell receptor beta chains below come from one sample, sequenced in a study of cytomegalovirus exposure and HLA in healthy donors. The PCR contained 60 Vbeta and 13 Jbeta primers. Using immunoSEQ multiplex PCR, the repertoire was profiled, and TCRdb retains in-frame clones only, with some absent. The sample holds 85,000 to 95,000 clones; over 55% are singletons and the top ten take roughly 6%. Sequenced material: PBMCs. These TCRs come from a young woman in good health and CMV-seronegative.

The chain employs TRBV6-1 and TRBJ2-3; 8 nucleotides align to TRBD2. Germline CDR1 is MNHNS and CDR2 is SASEGT. The CDR3 covers 18 residues. V was clipped by 2 bases and J by 0 bases; unmatched bases: 10. Here the CDR3 DNA reads TGTGCCAGCAGTGAAACTAGCGGATCCGCCCCTAGCACAGATACGCAGTATTTT. This gives the protein CASSETSGSAPSTDTQYF.

A few counts support this clone. This chain links TRBV7-9 with TRBJ2-1, with 12 bases lining up with TRBD2. The CDR3 length is 17 residues. J lost 8 bases, V lost 4 bases, and 12 bases had no gene match. The germline V gene encodes CDR1 SEHNR and CDR2 FQNEAQ (reference sequence). The CDR3 region has the DNA TGTGCCAGCAGCTCAACAAGGACTAGCGGGGCCGGTGATGAGCAGTTCTTC. Protein: CASSSTRTSGAGDEQFF. Complete variable domain (other parts from reference TRBV7-9 and TRBJ2-1): DTGVSQNPRHKITKRGQNVTFRCDPISEHNRLYWYRQTLGQGPEFLTYFQNEAQLEKSRLLSDRFSAERPKGSFSTLEIQRTEQGDSAMYLCASSSTRTSGAGDEQFFGPGTRLTVL.

The chain links TRBV4-1 to TRBJ2-7; TRBD2 aligns across 7 bases. The CDR3 covers 13 residues. With 4 bases clipped from V and 4 bases from J, the junction kept 4 bases outside the gene matches. CDR1 and CDR2 (germline): MGHRA, YSYEKL. CDR3 loop: CASSRPGGYEQYF. The CDR3 nucleotides read TGCGCCAGCAGCCGTCCCGGGGGGTACGAGCAGTACTTC.

This clone was seen a single time. The chain employs TRBV5-4 and TRBJ1-1; 9 bases are a match to TRBD1. V shed 6 bases and J 5 bases; nucleotides not matched to a gene: 5. Germline CDR1 SGHNT, CDR2 YYREEE (reference sequence). CDR3 length: 13 amino acids. The CDR3, as DNA: TGTGCCAGCAAGACAGGGGGTGGGACTGAAGCTTTCTTT. Protein: CASKTGGGTEAFF.

The CDR3 DNA is TGTGCCAGCAGTTTTCCGGGTGATAGCAATCAGCCCCAGCATTTT. This sequence encodes CASSFPGDSNQPQHF. The chain uses TRBV6-6 and TRBJ1-5; no clear D gene. The CDR3 contains 15 residues. Trimming removed 4 bases at V and 0 bases at J, with 10 bases between. Germline values: CDR1 MNHNY, CDR2 SVGAGI (reference sequence).

The CDR3 spells CASSPEGIDYQPQHF. The DNA for the CDR3 is TGTGCCAGCAGCCCGGAGGGGATTGATTATCAGCCCCAGCATTTT. V and J are TRBV28 and TRBJ1-5, with D possibly TRBD1 on 5 matching bases. V shed 6 bases and J shed 5 bases, with 17 bases lying between them. CDR3 length: 15 amino acids. Germline V gene sequence: CDR1 MDHEN, CDR2 SYDVKM.

The gene calls are TRBV19 and TRBJ1-5; D gene ambiguous. This CDR3 contains 13 residues. V lost 3 bases and J 7 bases, leaving 10 bases between the germline ends. CDR1 and CDR2 from the germline V gene are LNHDA and SQIVND (reference sequence). The DNA of the CDR3 is TGTGCCAGTAGTATCCCGGGTGACCAGCCCCAGCATTTT. Translation: CASSIPGDQPQHF.

The chain carries TRBV7-6 and TRBJ1-3; 9 bases align to TRBD1. This CDR3 has 18 residues. Germline CDR1 reads SGHVS; CDR2 reads FNYEAQ. Unmatched junction bases numbered 14, after V lost 4 bases and J lost 4 bases. The DNA for the CDR3 is TGTGCCAGCAGCTATCAACCGGGACAGGGAACGGTCGGAAACACCATATATTTT. Translated: CASSYQPGQGTVGNTIYF.

The chain is built from TRBV5-4 and TRBJ2-1; D not certain. V lost 0 bases, J lost 10 bases, and 14 bases lay in between. CDR3 length equals 14 residues. Germline loops: CDR1 SGHNT, CDR2 YYREEE (reference sequence). The CDR3 DNA follows: TGTGCCAGCAGCTTGGTTCCTAACTTAAAGGAGCAGTTCTTC. Translated: CASSLVPNLKEQFF.

The chain links TRBV5-5 to TRBJ1-5, with D uncertain. CDR3 size: 15 residues. CDR1 and CDR2 from the germline V gene are SGHKS and YYEKEE (reference sequence). V was clipped by 0 bases and J by 6 bases, with 13 bases between them. DNA for the CDR3: TGTGCCAGCAGCTTGGCATGGACGGGAAGTCAGCCCCAGCATTTT. Protein product: CASSLAWTGSQPQHF.

The CDR3 bases are TGTGCCAGCAGCTTAAATCTAGCGGGAGGGGAGACCCAGTACTTC. Translating gives CASSLNLAGGETQYF. The chain carries TRBV7-3 and TRBJ2-5; TRBD2 agrees at 12 bases. There are 15 residues in the CDR3. Germline V gene lookup returns CDR1 SGHTA and CDR2 FQGTGA. J gave up 5 bases and V 1 base, and 2 bases lay outside the gene matches.

The CDR3 region is CASSLVPSGQQEGYTF. The CDR3 coding sequence is TGTGCCAGCAGCTTAGTCCCGAGCGGGCAGCAGGAAGGCTACACCTTC. The chain employs TRBV13 and TRBJ1-2; D remains unclear. The length of the CDR3 is 16 residues. Trimming took 1 base from V and 8 from J, leaving 20 bases between them. Germline-derived CDR1 and CDR2 are PRHDT and FYEKMQ (reference sequence).

This clone came up once. J is TRBJ2-1 and V is TRBV4-1; 7 nucleotides line up with TRBD1. The CDR3 sequence is 14 residues long. CDR1 and CDR2 from the germline V gene are MGHRA and YSYEKL. Trimming took 1 base from V and 6 from J; bases not matched to a gene: 3. The CDR3 reads CASSQVDRANEQFF. The CDR3 DNA sequence: TGCGCCAGCAGCCAAGTAGACAGGGCCAATGAGCAGTTCTTC.

V usage is TRBV5-1 and J usage is TRBJ2-3, with 10 bases identical to TRBD2. The CDR3 is 16 residues long. J lost 3 bases, V lost 0 bases, and 4 bases had no gene match. Germline loops: CDR1 SGHRS, CDR2 YFSETQ. The CDR3, as DNA: TGCGCCAGCAGCTTGGGGATTAGCGGGGGGACAGATACGCAGTATTTT. It yields the protein CASSLGISGGTDTQYF.

This clone has just a few counts. The chain employs TRBV6-5 and TRBJ1-1, with D unresolved. Trimming cost V 6 bases and J 1 base, with 12 bases left between them. There are 14 residues in the CDR3. The V gene's germline CDR1 is MNHEY and CDR2 SVGAGI. The CDR3 reads CASRTRLRNTEAFF. In DNA, the CDR3 is TGTGCCAGCAGAACCCGTCTTAGGAACACTGAAGCTTTCTTT.

The sample holds a few counts of this clone. The chain is built from TRBV4-1 and TRBJ1-4; the D gene is possibly TRBD1 (5 bases). Germline assignment: CDR1 MGHRA and CDR2 YSYEKL. This CDR3 spans 14 amino acids. V lost 1 base and J lost 6, with 9 bases in between. The CDR3 loop is CASSQGGVYEKLFF. Written as DNA, the CDR3 is TGCGCCAGCAGCCAAGGGGGGGTCTATGAAAAACTGTTTTTT.

The count of this clone is one. The chain has TRBV15 and TRBJ1-5; D is unclear. The CDR3 has 13 residues. The germline V gene has CDR1 LNHNV and CDR2 YYDKDF (reference sequence). The V end lost 5 bases, the J end lost 4 bases, and 9 bases lay between the germline ends. CDR3 in amino acids: CATSWRVNQPQHF. The DNA of the CDR3 is TGTGCCACCAGCTGGAGGGTTAATCAGCCCCAGCATTTT.

There are a few counts of this clone. This chain links TRBV5-1 with TRBJ1-1; 10 nucleotides align to TRBD1. The CDR3 consists of 13 residues. J gave up 8 bases and V 4 bases, and 5 bases lay outside the gene matches. From germline, CDR1 is SGHRS and CDR2 YFSETQ. The CDR3 region is CASSGTGVAEAFF. CDR3 DNA: TGCGCCAGCAGCGGGACAGGGGTGGCGGAAGCTTTCTTT.